This paragraph reports one T cell receptor beta chain. Antigen unknown. This sample was taken from a study of blood T cells in healthy people across ages. Study results and limitations: TCR beta diversity was tightly associated with the proportion of naive T cells. Considered underestimates were the diversity estimates obtained from one million T cells.

The authors ran a second PCR of about 7 to 11 cycles using a sample-barcoded 5' primer and a J-beta primer mix. TCRdb redid the calling of the 5' RACE reads with MiXCR, one entry per CDR3 protein. This sample carries roughly 900,000 distinct CDR3 sequences, about 48% of them seen once, and the ten largest clones take 13%. The authors drew 7.5 to 10 milliliters of peripheral blood from each donor. Whenever a sample was processed, at least 6.5 million PBMCs were isolated. This receptor was identified in a man aged 30 to 45 in good health. Material for sequencing was blood.

The CDR3 spells CASSPGIGNQPQHF. The CDR3 region has the DNA TGTGCCAGCAGCCCTGGGATTGGCAATCAGCCCCAGCATTTT. V and J are TRBV9 and TRBJ1-5; D remains ambiguous. Between the trimmed V and J ends, which lost 4 bases and 2 bases, there was a span of 10 bases. The germline V gene has CDR1 SGDLS and CDR2 YYNGEE. The CDR3 consists of 14 residues.